These 10 T cell receptor beta chains originate from one sample sequenced in a study of T cell responses to AZD1222 COVID-19 vaccine. Measured with immunoSEQ multiplex PCR; TCRdb has only the in-frame clones, and not every one. Found here are about 140,000 clones, 80% to 95% of them singletons; the top ten hold 5%. The starting material was peripheral blood, obtained on day 0 of AZD1222 vaccination. The receptors here all came from an adult in good health.

The J gene is TRBJ1-2, the V gene TRBV29-1, with 10 bases matching TRBD1. CDR1 and CDR2 from the germline V gene are SQVTM and ANQGSEA. Trimming at V came to 7 bases and at J to 6 bases, leaving 2 bases not matched to a gene. This CDR3 contains 11 residues. The CDR3 protein is CSAGTGDGYTF. CDR3 coding DNA: TGCAGCGCCGGGACAGGGGATGGCTACACCTTC.

The chain joins TRBV11-2 to TRBJ2-7; D is unclear. The V and J ends lost 1 base and 2 bases respectively, with 6 bases between them. The CDR3 runs to 13 residues. Germline-derived CDR1 and CDR2 are SGHAT and FQNNGV. The CDR3 DNA follows: TGTGCCAGCAGCTTAGGGACCACCTACGAGCAGTACTTC. It is translated as CASSLGTTYEQYF.

In DNA form, the CDR3 reads TGTGCCAGCAGTTACTTCAGGGCGGGGAACACTGAAGCTTTCTTT. This sequence encodes CASSYFRAGNTEAFF. This rearrangement joins TRBV6-5 to TRBJ1-1, with D possibly matching TRBD1 (5 bases). CDR1 is MNHEY, CDR2 SVGAGI, per germline. The ends were cut back, 1 base at V and 1 base at J, with 10 bases in the middle. The CDR3 consists of 15 residues.

The V gene is TRBV7-9, the J gene TRBJ2-2, with D possibly matching TRBD2 (5 bases). The CDR3 is made up of 14 amino acids. CDR1 is SEHNR and CDR2 is FQNEAQ in the germline V gene (reference sequence). V dropped 3 bases and J dropped 0 bases, with 5 bases sitting between them. The CDR3 here is CASSLTTNTGELFF. In DNA, the CDR3 is TGTGCCAGCAGCTTGACTACGAACACCGGGGAGCTGTTTTTT.

V gene TRBV5-1 combines with J gene TRBJ1-6; 7 bases align to TRBD1. V dropped 4 bases and J dropped 8; count of bases not matched to a gene: 12. CDR3 size: 16 residues. Looked up from germline, CDR1 is SGHRS and CDR2 is YFSETQ. CDR3 loop: CASSLGSGGVDSPLHF. As DNA, the CDR3 is TGCGCCAGCAGCCTCGGTTCAGGGGGAGTAGATTCACCCCTCCACTTT.

The J gene is TRBJ2-6, the V gene TRBV11-2; D uncertain. The length of the CDR3 is 16 residues. The germline gives CDR1 SGHAT, CDR2 FQNNGV. V dropped 1 base and J dropped 3 bases, with 10 bases sitting between them. Written as DNA, the CDR3 is TGTGCCAGCAGCTTAGTTGCTTTGTATGGGGCCAACGTCCTGACTTTC. Translation: CASSLVALYGANVLTF.

This clone came up a few times. The chain's CDR3 is CASSLTSTGELFF. The CDR3 region has the DNA TGTGCCAGCAGCCTTACTAGCACCGGGGAGCTGTTTTTT. V usage is TRBV7-9 and J usage is TRBJ2-2; the D gene is possibly TRBD2 (5 bases). The CDR3 loop spans 13 amino acids. Germline lookup yields CDR1 SEHNR and CDR2 FQNEAQ (reference sequence). V gave up 5 bases and J gave up 4 bases, with 8 bases separating them. Combining the CDR3 with reference TRBV7-9 and TRBJ2-2 gives the whole variable domain DTGVSQNPRHKITKRGQNVTFRCDPISEHNRLYWYRQTLGQGPEFLTYFQNEAQLEKSRLLSDRFSAERPKGSFSTLEIQRTEQGDSAMYLCASSLTSTGELFFGEGSRLTVL.

CDR3 nucleotides: TGTGCCAGCAGCTTATTGGGAGGCGATTTTGGTTTTAGGTCAGCGGCTCACTATGGCTACACCTTC. Residues: CASSLLGGDFGFRSAAHYGYTF. The V call is TRBV12-1, the J call TRBJ1-2. TRBV12-1 is a listed pseudogene. This CDR3 is 22 amino acids long.

The CDR3 nucleotides are TGTGCCAGCAGTTACTCCGGGGGCCGTAGTATGAATGAGCAGTTCTTC. Protein sequence: CASSYSGGRSMNEQFF. The chain couples TRBV6-2 or TRBV6-3 to TRBJ2-1, with D possibly called TRBD1 or TRBD2 (6 bases each). The CDR3 is made up of 16 amino acids. Germline CDR1 reads MNHEY; CDR2 reads SVGEGT. V dropped 0 bases and J dropped 7 bases, with 16 bases sitting between them.

The chain couples TRBV6-5 to TRBJ2-5, with D possibly being TRBD1 (6 bases). Trimming took off 8 bases at V and 1 base at J, with 17 bases between the two ends. Germline values: CDR1 MNHEY, CDR2 SVGAGI. The CDR3 totals 15 residues. The DNA of the CDR3 is TGTGCCAGCGCCCCTGGACAGTTAGGCCAAGAGACCCAGTACTTC. This translates into CASAPGQLGQETQYF.